Listed below are T cell receptor beta chains from one sample, sequenced in a study of blood T cell repertoires in COVID-19. Generated by immunoSEQ multiplex PCR, the TCRdb table keeps only in-frame clones and is missing some. The table lists 150,000 to 180,000 clones, about four fifths of them singletons. Sequencing was carried out using peripheral blood. The receptors shown here come from a man aged 55 to 70 with acute or convalescent COVID-19. CDR3s include the opening cysteine and the closing phenylalanine or tryptophan. The D gene is left open where the match is weak. Clone size is shown for a subset of rows, as once, few, many or a class of expanded clone.

D: TRBD1
size: .
V: TRBV19
J: TRBJ1-4
CDR3: CASSPGDRVGKKLFF
DNA: TGTGCCAGTAGTCCTGGGGACAGGGTAGGGAAAAAACTGTTTTTT

D: .
size: once
V: TRBV6-5
J: TRBJ2-7
CDR3: CASSYNRVYEQYF
DNA: TGTGCCAGCAGTTACAACAGGGTCTACGAGCAGTACTTC

D: .
size: .
V: TRBV18
J: TRBJ1-1
CDR3: CASSPYSQGGTEAFF
DNA: TGTGCCAGCTCACCATATTCGCAGGGAGGGACTGAAGCTTTCTTT

D: .
size: .
V: TRBV7-7
J: TRBJ2-7
CDR3: CASSQGTGNEQYF
DNA: TGTGCTAGCAGCCAGGGAACAGGCAACGAGCAGTACTTC

D: .
size: .
V: TRBV12-3/TRBV12-4
J: TRBJ2-2
CDR3: CASSPLAGELFF
DNA: TGTGCCAGCAGTCCCCTAGCCGGGGAGCTGTTTTTT

D: TRBD2
size: .
V: TRBV2
J: TRBJ2-7
CDR3: CASSEGGQDSYEQYF
DNA: TGTGCCAGCAGTGAGGGAGGGCAGGATTCCTACGAGCAGTACTTC

D: .
size: .
V: TRBV19
J: TRBJ2-7
CDR3: CASSMGGQVGEQYF
DNA: TGTGCCAGTAGTATGGGAGGACAGGTCGGCGAGCAGTACTTC

D: TRBD1
size: .
V: TRBV7-7
J: TRBJ1-1
CDR3: CASSLKARDRAPMNTEAFF
DNA: TGTGCCAGCAGCTTAAAGGCCCGGGACAGGGCTCCCATGAACACTGAAGCTTTCTTT

D: .
size: .
V: TRBV9
J: TRBJ1-6
CDR3: CASSVEDTGSPLHF
DNA: TGTGCCAGCAGCGTAGAAGATACGGGGTCACCCCTCCACTTT

D: TRBD1
size: .
V: TRBV3-1/TRBV3-2
J: TRBJ1-2
CDR3: CASSRGTGTAYGYTF
DNA: TGTGCCAGCAGCCGAGGGACAGGGACGGCCTATGGCTACACCTTC

D: .
size: .
V: TRBV9
J: TRBJ2-7
CDR3: CASSTRLDHEQYF
DNA: TGTGCCAGCAGCACCCGACTAGACCACGAGCAGTACTTC

D: .
size: .
V: TRBV28
J: TRBJ1-5
CDR3: CASSLGANQPQHF
DNA: TGTGCCAGCAGTTTAGGGGCCAATCAGCCCCAGCATTTT

D: TRBD1
size: .
V: TRBV5-6
J: TRBJ1-6
CDR3: CASNSGGINSPLHF
DNA: TGTGCCAGCAACTCAGGGGGCATCAATTCACCCCTCCACTTT

D: TRBD2
size: once
V: TRBV18
J: TRBJ2-1
CDR3: CASAGGLAGPNEQFF
DNA: TGTGCCAGCGCCGGGGGACTAGCGGGACCCAATGAGCAGTTCTTC

D: TRBD1
size: .
V: TRBV4-2
J: TRBJ1-4
CDR3: CASSLSGIGQGELFF
DNA: TGTGCCAGCAGCCTATCAGGGATTGGACAGGGGGAACTGTTTTTT

D: TRBD1
size: .
V: TRBV18
J: TRBJ1-4
CDR3: CASSPKETGGAVGEKLFF
DNA: TGTGCCAGCTCACCAAAGGAAACAGGGGGTGCCGTAGGTGAAAAACTGTTTTTT

D: TRBD1
size: .
V: TRBV12-3/TRBV12-4
J: TRBJ1-1
CDR3: CASSRTGGAFF
DNA: TGTGCCAGCAGTCGGACAGGGGGAGCTTTCTTT

D: .
size: .
V: TRBV3-1/TRBV3-2
J: TRBJ2-1
CDR3: CASSQDSGVPNEQFF
DNA: TGTGCCAGCAGCCAAGACTCGGGGGTACCCAATGAGCAGTTCTTC

D: .
size: .
V: TRBV7-2
J: TRBJ2-1
CDR3: CASSLGGSAAYNEQFF
DNA: TGTGCCAGCAGCTTGGGAGGTAGCGCTGCCTACAATGAGCAGTTCTTC

D: TRBD1
size: .
V: TRBV24-1
J: TRBJ2-7
CDR3: CATSDGQGEFYEQYF
DNA: TGTGCCACCAGTGATGGACAGGGGGAATTCTACGAGCAGTACTTC